The present T cell receptor beta chain was sequenced within a study of blood T cell repertoires in COVID-19. Grouping used clinical history reported by participants in a survey and questionnaire. Per the study methods: How many nucleated cells were present was estimated from reference gene primer amplification. Some clones are missing from TCRdb's copy, which holds only in-frame ones; the method was immunoSEQ multiplex PCR. The V and J calls and clone size were taken over from that table, and D and trimming were inferred from the DNA. The sample yields 370,000 or so clones, approximately 89% seen once. The sequencing sample was made of PBMCs or T cells enriched from blood (not recorded which). This receptor was identified in a man in his thirties or forties who had recovered from COVID-19.

As DNA, the CDR3 is TGTGCCAGCAGTGAGGGGACAGGGAAAGAGACCCAGTACTTC. Translating it yields CASSEGTGKETQYF. This rearrangement joins TRBV6-1 to TRBJ2-5; 9 bases align to TRBD1. V gave up 3 bases and J gave up 3 bases; unmatched junction bases: 2. Germline values: CDR1 MNHNS, CDR2 SASEGT. The CDR3 spans 14 residues.